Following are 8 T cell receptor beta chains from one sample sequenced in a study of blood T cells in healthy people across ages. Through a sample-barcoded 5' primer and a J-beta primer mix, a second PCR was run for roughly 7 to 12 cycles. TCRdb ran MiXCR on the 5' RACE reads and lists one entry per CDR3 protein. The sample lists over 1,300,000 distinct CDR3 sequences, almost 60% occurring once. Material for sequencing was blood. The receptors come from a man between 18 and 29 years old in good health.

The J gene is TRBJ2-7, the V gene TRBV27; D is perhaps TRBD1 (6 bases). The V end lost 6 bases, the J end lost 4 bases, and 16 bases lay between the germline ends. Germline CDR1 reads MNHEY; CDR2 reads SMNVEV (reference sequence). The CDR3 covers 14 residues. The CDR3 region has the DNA TGTGCCAGCAGCTTGCTGGGGGCCGGGTACGAGCAGTACTTC. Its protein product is CASSLLGAGYEQYF.

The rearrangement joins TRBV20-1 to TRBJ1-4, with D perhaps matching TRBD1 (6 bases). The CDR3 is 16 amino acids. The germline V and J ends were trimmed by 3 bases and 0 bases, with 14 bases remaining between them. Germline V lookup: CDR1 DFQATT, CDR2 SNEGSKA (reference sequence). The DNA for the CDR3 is TGCAGTGCTAGGTCCGGGGGCCCGGCAACTAATGAAAAACTGTTTTTT. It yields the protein CSARSGGPATNEKLFF.

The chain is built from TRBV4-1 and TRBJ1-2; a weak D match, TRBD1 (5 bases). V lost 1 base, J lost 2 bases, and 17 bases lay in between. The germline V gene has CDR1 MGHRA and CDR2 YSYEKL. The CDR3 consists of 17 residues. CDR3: CASSQVVVGQGNYGYTF. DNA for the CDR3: TGCGCCAGCAGCCAAGTTGTGGTGGGGCAGGGCAACTATGGCTACACCTTC.

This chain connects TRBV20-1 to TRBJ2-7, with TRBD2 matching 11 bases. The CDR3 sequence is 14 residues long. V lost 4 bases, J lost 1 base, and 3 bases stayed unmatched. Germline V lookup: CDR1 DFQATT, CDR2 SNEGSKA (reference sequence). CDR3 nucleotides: TGCAGTGCTAAGGGGACTAGCGGTTCCTACGAGCAGTACTTC. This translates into CSAKGTSGSYEQYF.

CDR3 sequence reads: CASRADRGAYGYTF. The CDR3 nucleotides are TGTGCCAGCCGGGCGGACAGGGGGGCCTATGGCTACACCTTC. The chain is built from TRBV6-1 and TRBJ1-2; 10 bases are a match to TRBD1. Germline V gene lookup returns CDR1 MNHNS and CDR2 SASEGT. V lost 8 bases, J lost 4 bases, and 7 bases stayed unmatched. The CDR3 runs 14 residues.

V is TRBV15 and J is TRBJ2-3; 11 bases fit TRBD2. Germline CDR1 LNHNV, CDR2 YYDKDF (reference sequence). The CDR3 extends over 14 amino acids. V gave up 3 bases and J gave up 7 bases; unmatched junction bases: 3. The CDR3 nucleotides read TGTGCCACCAGCAGTAGCGGGGGGGCTTATACGCAGTATTTT. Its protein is CATSSSGGAYTQYF.

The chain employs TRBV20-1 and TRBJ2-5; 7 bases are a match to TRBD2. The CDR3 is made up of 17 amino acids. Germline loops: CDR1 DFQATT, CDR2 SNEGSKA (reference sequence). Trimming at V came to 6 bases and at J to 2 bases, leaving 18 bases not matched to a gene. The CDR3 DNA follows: TGCAGTGCCGATTCGGCGGGAGCGGAGGGAGTTCAAGAGACCCAGTACTTC. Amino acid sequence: CSADSAGAEGVQETQYF.

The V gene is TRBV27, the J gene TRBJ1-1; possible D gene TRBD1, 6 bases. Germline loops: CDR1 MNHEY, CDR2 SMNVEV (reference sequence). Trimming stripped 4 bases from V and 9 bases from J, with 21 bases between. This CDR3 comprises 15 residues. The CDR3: CASSYWAGRTVQAFF. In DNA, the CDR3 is TGTGCCAGCAGTTATTGGGCAGGACGGACAGTTCAAGCTTTCTTT.